Below, 28 T cell receptor beta chains from the same sample are listed, as sequenced in a study of cytomegalovirus exposure and HLA in healthy donors. PCR used 60 Vbeta primers and 13 Jbeta primers. The repertoire was sequenced with immunoSEQ multiplex PCR; TCRdb's copy has only in-frame clones and lacks some. This sample has 150,000 to 200,000 clones, with 82% found just once. The sequencing sample was made of PBMCs. Every receptor here comes from a girl aged 2 to 9 in good health and CMV-seropositive.

The chain combines TRBV7-2 with TRBJ2-7; 11 positions match TRBD2. This CDR3 comprises 15 residues. Trimming at V came to 3 bases and at J to 4 bases, leaving 5 bases not matched to a gene. The germline gives CDR1 SGHTA, CDR2 FQGNSA. The chain's CDR3 is CASSFSGRALYEQYF. The CDR3 nucleotides are TGTGCCAGCAGCTTTAGCGGGAGGGCCTTGTACGAGCAGTACTTC.

This clone appeared a single time. This sequence joins TRBV27 and TRBJ1-2, with TRBD1 matching over 9 bases. This CDR3 contains 13 residues. From germline, CDR1 is MNHEY and CDR2 SMNVEV (reference sequence). The J segment lost 8 bases and the V segment lost 6 bases, leaving 7 bases of the junction unmatched. The CDR3 reads CASSPTGGWGYTF. The CDR3 DNA sequence: TGTGCCAGCAGCCCCACAGGGGGCTGGGGCTACACCTTC.

The genes are TRBV7-9 and TRBJ2-5; 12 positions agree with TRBD2. The length of the CDR3 is 17 residues. The ends lost 1 base at V and 5 bases at J; junction bases unmatched: 8. Germline V lookup: CDR1 SEHNR, CDR2 FQNEAQ (reference sequence). The CDR3 coding sequence is TGTGCCAGCAGCTTAGAGGCTAGCGGGAGGGCCTGGGAGACCCAGTACTTC. Translating it yields CASSLEASGRAWETQYF.

This chain links TRBV2 with TRBJ1-2; D might be TRBD1 (5 bases). Germline values: CDR1 SNHLY, CDR2 FYNNEI. This CDR3 spans 15 amino acids. V was clipped by 1 base and J by 8 bases, with 17 bases between them. The CDR3 spells CASSEVEEGTGGYTF. The CDR3 nucleotides read TGTGCCAGCAGTGAAGTTGAGGAGGGGACGGGGGGCTACACCTTC.

The chain carries TRBV15 and TRBJ2-7; TRBD1 is a possible D gene (5 bases). Deletions cut 0 bases from V and 2 bases from J, with 11 bases between. Germline V lookup: CDR1 LNHNV, CDR2 YYDKDF (reference sequence). The CDR3 length is 15 residues. CDR3 residues: CATSRDGSGTYEQYF. In DNA form, the CDR3 reads TGTGCCACCAGCAGAGATGGCTCAGGGACCTACGAGCAGTACTTC.

The chain employs TRBV29-1 and TRBJ2-1; the match to TRBD2 covers 12 bases. The germline CDR1 and CDR2 sequences are SQVTM and ANQGSEA. The junction had 17 bases not matched to a gene; V was cut back by 4 bases and J by 10 bases. This CDR3 has 17 amino acids. In DNA, the CDR3 is TGCAGCGTTGTATTCGGGACTAGCGGGTATCCTAGGGGAGAGCAGTTCTTC. Residues: CSVVFGTSGYPRGEQFF.

This clone was detected a few times. CDR3 protein: CASSLGQGDGYTF. The CDR3 coding sequence is TGCGCCAGCAGCTTGGGACAAGGGGATGGCTACACCTTC. V usage is TRBV5-1 and J usage is TRBJ1-2, with a weak D call TRBD1 (5 bases). Looked up from germline, CDR1 is SGHRS and CDR2 is YFSETQ. The CDR3 is 13 amino acids. The ends were cut back, 0 bases at V and 6 bases at J, with 9 bases in the middle. Combining the CDR3 with reference TRBV5-1 and TRBJ1-2 gives the whole variable domain KAGVTQTPRYLIKTRGQQVTLSCSPISGHRSVSWYQQTPGQGLQFLFEYFSETQRNKGNFPGRFSGRQFSNSRSEMNVSTLELGDSALYLCASSLGQGDGYTFGSGTRLTVV.

The V gene is TRBV19, the J gene TRBJ1-2; TRBD1 aligns across 7 bases. The germline V gene has CDR1 LNHDA and CDR2 SQIVND (reference sequence). CDR3 size: 14 residues. Trimming removed 3 bases from V and 0 bases from J; junction bases left unmatched: 1. CDR3 nucleotides: TGTGCCAGTAGTATGGGGACAGCTAACTATGGCTACACCTTC. It codes for CASSMGTANYGYTF.

The chain is built from TRBV30 and TRBJ2-5; D not certain. Looked up from germline, CDR1 is GTSNPN and CDR2 is SVGIG (reference sequence). V lost 0 bases and J 1 base, leaving 9 bases between the germline ends. The CDR3 totals 14 residues. CDR3 amino acids: CAWSVEQSQETQYF. For the CDR3, the DNA is TGTGCCTGGAGTGTCGAACAGAGCCAAGAGACCCAGTACTTC. The full variable domain, its missing parts supplied by reference TRBV30 and TRBJ2-5, is SQTIHQWPATLVQPVGSPLSLECTVEGTSNPNLYWYRQAAGRGLQLLFYSVGIGQISSEVPQNLSASRPQDRQFILSSKKLLLSDSGFYLCAWSVEQSQETQYFGPGTRLLVL.

The rearrangement uses TRBV29-1 and TRBJ2-3, with D unresolved. CDR1 is SQVTM and CDR2 is ANQGSEA in the germline V gene. Trimming took off 8 bases at V and 7 bases at J, with 13 bases between the two ends. The CDR3 loop spans 11 amino acids. In nucleotides, the CDR3 is TGCAGCCCGTTCCCGTCTAATACGCAGTATTTT. This translates into CSPFPSNTQYF.

The chain has TRBV7-9 and TRBJ2-5, with D maybe TRBD1 (6 bases). The V and J ends lost 5 bases and 4 bases respectively, with 23 bases between them. The CDR3 is made up of 17 amino acids. Germline CDR1 reads SEHNR; CDR2 reads FQNEAQ (reference sequence). The CDR3 DNA follows: TGTGCCAGCAGCCTAAGGCAAACATGGAGCAGGGGAGAGACCCAGTACTTC. Encoded protein: CASSLRQTWSRGETQYF.

The chain couples TRBV7-2 to TRBJ2-3; 8 nucleotides align to TRBD2. V lost 4 bases to trimming and J lost 13 bases; unmatched junction nucleotides: 10. The germline V gene encodes CDR1 SGHTA and CDR2 FQGNSA. The CDR3 runs to 13 residues. CDR3 protein: CASSSLLAVREYF. In nucleotides, the CDR3 is TGTGCCAGCAGCTCGTTACTAGCGGTCCGAGAGTATTTT.

The J gene is TRBJ1-3, the V gene TRBV11-2; D is unresolved. CDR1 and CDR2 from the germline V gene are SGHAT and FQNNGV. Trimming stripped 2 bases from V and 5 bases from J, with 7 bases between. The CDR3 length is 13 residues. Here the CDR3 DNA reads TGTGCCAGCAGCTTAAATTCCAGAAACACCATATATTTT. Translation gives CASSLNSRNTIYF. Filled out from reference TRBV11-2 and TRBJ1-3, the complete variable domain reads EAGVAQSPRYKIIEKRQSVAFWCNPISGHATLYWYQQILGQGPKLLIQFQNNGVVDDSQLPKDRFSAERLKGVDSTLKIQPAKLEDSAVYLCASSLNSRNTIYFGEGSWLTVV.

The gene calls are TRBV28 and TRBJ1-1, with 7 bases identical to TRBD1. This CDR3 contains 14 residues. The V and J ends lost 5 bases and 4 bases, in that order; junction bases with no gene match: 7. The germline gives CDR1 MDHEN, CDR2 SYDVKM. The CDR3 here is CASSADREATEAFF. CDR3 sequence (DNA): TGTGCCAGCAGTGCCGACAGGGAGGCCACTGAAGCTTTCTTT. The variable domain in full, with the rest retrieved from reference TRBV28 and TRBJ1-1, is DVKVTQSSRYLVKRTGEKVFLECVQDMDHENMFWYRQDPGLGLRLIYFSYDVKMKEKGDIPEGYSVSREKKERFSLILESASTNQTSMYLCASSADREATEAFFGQGTRLTVV.

The chain carries TRBV7-7 and TRBJ2-2; D perhaps matches TRBD2 (5 bases). This CDR3 comprises 16 residues. CDR1 and CDR2 from the germline V gene are SSHAT and FNYEAQ (reference sequence). The chain's CDR3 is CASSKFGKSGAGELFF. DNA for the CDR3: TGTGCTAGCTCAAAATTCGGGAAGAGTGGGGCCGGGGAGCTGTTTTTT. The full variable domain, rest sourced from reference TRBV7-7 and TRBJ2-2, is GAGVSQSPRYKVTKRGQDVTLRCDPISSHATLYWYQQALGQGPEFLTYFNYEAQPDKSGLPSDRFSAERPEGSISTLTIQRTEQRDSAMYRCASSKFGKSGAGELFFGEGSRLTVL.

V is TRBV30 and J is TRBJ1-3; a weak D match, TRBD1 (5 bases). This CDR3 has 16 residues. The germline V gene has CDR1 GTSNPN and CDR2 SVGIG (reference sequence). Trimming removed 3 bases from V and 1 base from J, with 16 bases in between. The DNA of the CDR3 is TGTGCCTGGAGATCCTACAGGACGGTATCTGGAAACACCATATATTTT. Its protein product is CAWRSYRTVSGNTIYF.

The rearrangement links TRBV4-1 to TRBJ2-3, with TRBD2 identical over 12 bases. V dropped 4 bases and J dropped 0; count of bases not matched to a gene: 2. This CDR3 is 16 amino acids long. CDR1 is MGHRA, CDR2 YSYEKL, per germline. The chain's CDR3 is CASSRGTSGSTDTQYF. Here the CDR3 DNA reads TGCGCCAGCAGCCGAGGGACTAGCGGGAGCACAGATACGCAGTATTTT.

The rearrangement uses TRBV2 and TRBJ2-1; TRBD2 agrees at 8 bases. The CDR3 sequence is 16 residues long. The germline V gene encodes CDR1 SNHLY and CDR2 FYNNEI. J lost 8 bases, V lost 6 bases, and 15 bases had no gene match. Written as DNA, the CDR3 is TGTGCCAGCAGGACCCCGGGGGGGCGGGAGAAGGATGAGCAGTTCTTC. Translating gives CASRTPGGREKDEQFF. Full variable domain (missing parts from reference TRBV2 and TRBJ2-1): EPEVTQTPSHQVTQMGQEVILRCVPISNHLYFYWYRQILGQKVEFLVSFYNNEISEKSEIFDDQFSVERPDGSNFTLKIRSTKLEDSAMYFCASRTPGGREKDEQFFGPGTRLTVL.

This clone showed up just a few times. The V gene is TRBV30, the J gene TRBJ1-6; TRBD1 might be the D (6 bases). This CDR3 has 11 residues. V was trimmed by 3 bases and J by 9 bases, leaving 6 bases between them. Germline CDR1 GTSNPN, CDR2 SVGIG (reference sequence). CDR3 in amino acids: CAWRQGSPLHF. CDR3 DNA: TGTGCCTGGAGACAGGGTTCACCCCTCCACTTT. Variable domain in full (rest from reference TRBV30 and TRBJ1-6): SQTIHQWPATLVQPVGSPLSLECTVEGTSNPNLYWYRQAAGRGLQLLFYSVGIGQISSEVPQNLSASRPQDRQFILSSKKLLLSDSGFYLCAWRQGSPLHFGNGTRLTVT.

A few counts support this clone. V and J are TRBV7-2 and TRBJ2-5; possible D gene TRBD2, 5 bases. V lost 5 bases to trimming and J lost 5 bases, with 12 bases between them. Germline V gene data show CDR1 as SGHTA and CDR2 as FQGNSA. This CDR3 contains 13 residues. The CDR3 protein is CASSKAVLETQYF. For the CDR3, the DNA is TGTGCCAGCAGCAAAGCGGTCCTGGAGACCCAGTACTTC.

The chain has TRBV6-1 and TRBJ2-2, with a tentative D call TRBD2 (6 bases). The ends were cut back, 2 bases at V and 6 bases at J, with 13 bases in the middle. The CDR3 has 15 amino acids. Germline assignment: CDR1 MNHNS and CDR2 SASEGT. This chain's CDR3 is CASSEPGLASGELFF. The CDR3 nucleotides read TGTGCCAGCAGTGAACCGGGACTTGCATCCGGGGAGCTGTTTTTT.

V and J are TRBV5-1 and TRBJ1-2, with TRBD1 matching over 9 bases. V lost 4 bases and J lost 7; bases outside the gene matches: 11. CDR1 is SGHRS, CDR2 YFSETQ, per germline. The CDR3 sequence is 15 residues long. CDR3 protein: CASSVGDREDRGYTF. The DNA of the CDR3 is TGCGCCAGCAGCGTAGGGGACAGGGAAGATCGTGGCTACACCTTC.

The rearrangement joins TRBV10-3 to TRBJ2-7; 10 bases map to TRBD2. The CDR3 sequence is 14 residues long. J gave up 3 bases and V 8 bases, and 7 bases lay outside the gene matches. Germline values: CDR1 ENHRY, CDR2 SYGVKD. In DNA form, the CDR3 reads TGTGCCATCGGTAGCGGGAGGCTTCGCTACGAGCAGTACTTC. As protein: CAIGSGRLRYEQYF.

The rearrangement uses TRBV5-1 and TRBJ1-3; 7 bases are a match to TRBD1. The germline gives CDR1 SGHRS, CDR2 YFSETQ. The CDR3 has 15 residues. J lost 3 bases, V lost 0 bases, and 3 bases had no gene match. The chain's CDR3 is CASSLDRGGGNTIYF. The CDR3 DNA reads as TGCGCCAGCAGCTTGGACAGGGGAGGTGGAAACACCATATATTTT.

The V call is TRBV12-5, the J call TRBJ2-5, with 9 nucleotides matching TRBD2. This CDR3 has 15 amino acids. The V gene end was trimmed by 3 bases and the J gene end by 5 bases; junction bases not matched to a gene: 7. The germline CDR1 and CDR2 sequences are LGHNT and FRNRAP. In nucleotides, the CDR3 is TGTGCTAGTGGTTTAGGGCTAGCGGGAATGGAGACCCAGTACTTC. As protein: CASGLGLAGMETQYF.

V gene TRBV20-1 combines with J gene TRBJ1-1, with 7 nucleotides matching TRBD1. CDR3 length: 11 amino acids. The junction had 9 bases not matched to a gene; V was cut back by 6 bases and J by 11 bases. Germline CDR1 reads DFQATT; CDR2 reads SNEGSKA (reference sequence). CDR3 bases: TGCAGTGCCAGGGCCAGGGGGGTGGCTTTCTTT. Its translation: CSARARGVAFF.

This clone was observed once. This chain links TRBV4-1 with TRBJ1-5; a possible D gene is TRBD1 (5 bases). This CDR3 has 15 amino acids. Trimming left V 0 bases short and J 2 bases short, with 8 bases between. The V gene's germline CDR1 is MGHRA and CDR2 YSYEKL. Written as DNA, the CDR3 is TGCGCCAGCAGCCAAGAACAGGCCCGCAATCAGCCCCAGCATTTT. Amino acids: CASSQEQARNQPQHF.

V is TRBV2 and J is TRBJ2-7, with D maybe TRBD1 (5 bases). V lost 8 bases to trimming and J lost 6 bases, with 17 bases between them. Germline CDR1 reads SNHLY; CDR2 reads FYNNEI. This CDR3 region has 13 residues. The chain's CDR3 is CASRRQGAFEQYF. The CDR3 DNA reads TGTGCCAGCCGCCGGCAGGGTGCGTTCGAGCAGTACTTC.